This TCR beta chain was identified in a study of identical twins. Findings of the study overall: Conclusions relied on cross-sectional statistical analysis, not following the same donors.

TCRdb used MiXCR to reprocess the 5' RACE reads, holding one entry per CDR3 protein. Of approximately 1.8 million distinct CDR3 sequences in the sample, roughly a third were seen once. With V trimmed by 4 bases and J by 3 bases, 13 bases remained unmatched. Germline V gene sequence: CDR1 SQVTM, CDR2 ANQGSEA. The CDR3 is made up of 16 amino acids. The sample holds a few counts of this clonotype. Its antigen is as yet unknown. Input material: cord blood. The chain couples TRBV29-1 to TRBJ2-7; 9 bases are shared with TRBD2. The receptor's source is a newborn girl in good health. The CDR3 DNA follows: TGCAGCGTTGCTTATAGCGGGAGTTTTACGGTCTACGAGCAGTACTTC. Its translation is CSVAYSGSFTVYEQYF.